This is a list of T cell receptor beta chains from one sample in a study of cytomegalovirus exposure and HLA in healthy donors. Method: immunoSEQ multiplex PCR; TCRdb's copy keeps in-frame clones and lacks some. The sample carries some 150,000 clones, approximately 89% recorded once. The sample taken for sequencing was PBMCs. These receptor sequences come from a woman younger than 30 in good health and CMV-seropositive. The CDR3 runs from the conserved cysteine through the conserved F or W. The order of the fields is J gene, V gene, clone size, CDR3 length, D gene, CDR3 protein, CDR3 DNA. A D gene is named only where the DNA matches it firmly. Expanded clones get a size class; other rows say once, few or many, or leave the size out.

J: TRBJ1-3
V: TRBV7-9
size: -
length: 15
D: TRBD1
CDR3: CASSTGTGEGNTIYF
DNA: TGTGCCAGCAGCACCGGGACAGGGGAGGGAAACACCATATATTTT

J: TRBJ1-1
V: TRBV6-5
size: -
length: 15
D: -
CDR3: CASREQVLGNTEAFF
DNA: TGTGCCAGCAGGGAACAGGTCCTGGGGAACACTGAAGCTTTCTTT

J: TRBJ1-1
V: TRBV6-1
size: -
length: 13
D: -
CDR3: CASSEPPLTEAFF
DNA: TGTGCCAGCAGTGAACCGCCACTCACTGAAGCTTTCTTT

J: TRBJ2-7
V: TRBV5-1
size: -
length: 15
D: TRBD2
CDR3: CASSLTGTSVYEQYF
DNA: TGCGCCAGCAGCTTGACAGGGACTAGCGTATACGAGCAGTACTTC

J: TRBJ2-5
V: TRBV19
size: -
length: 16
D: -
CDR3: CASSTRTEGSIGTQYF
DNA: TGTGCCAGTAGTACTCGGACAGAGGGTTCCATAGGGACCCAGTACTTC

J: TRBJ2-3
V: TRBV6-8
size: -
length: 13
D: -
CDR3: CASSYPLPDTQYF
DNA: TGTGCCAGCAGTTACCCTCTCCCCGATACGCAGTATTTT

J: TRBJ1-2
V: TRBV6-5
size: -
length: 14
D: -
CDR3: CASSSHGRSYGYTF
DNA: TGTGCCAGCAGTTCCCACGGGAGATCGTATGGCTACACCTTC

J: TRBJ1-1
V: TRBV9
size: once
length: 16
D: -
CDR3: CASSVEGSGMNTEAFF
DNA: TGTGCCAGCAGCGTAGAGGGGTCTGGCATGAACACTGAAGCTTTCTTT

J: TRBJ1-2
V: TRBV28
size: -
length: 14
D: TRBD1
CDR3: CASSPPGQGRGYTF
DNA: TGTGCCAGCAGCCCTCCCGGACAGGGTCGTGGCTACACCTTC

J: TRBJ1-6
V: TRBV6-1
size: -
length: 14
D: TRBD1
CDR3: CASWTGGWNSPLHF
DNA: TGTGCCAGTTGGACAGGGGGATGGAATTCACCCCTCCACTTT

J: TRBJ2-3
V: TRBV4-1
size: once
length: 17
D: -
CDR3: CASSQVRRGSNTDTQYF
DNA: TGCGCCAGCAGCCAAGTTCGACGGGGATCAAACACAGATACGCAGTATTTT

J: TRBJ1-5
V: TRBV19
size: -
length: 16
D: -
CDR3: CASKLILRASNQPQHF
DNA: TGTGCCAGTAAACTAATCCTTCGAGCAAGCAATCAGCCCCAGCATTTT

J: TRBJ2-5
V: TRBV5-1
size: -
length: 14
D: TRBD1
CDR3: CASSLGTGQETQYF
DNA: TGCGCCAGCAGCCTCGGGACAGGGCAAGAGACCCAGTACTTC

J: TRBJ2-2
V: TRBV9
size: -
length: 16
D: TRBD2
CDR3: CASSVTGLAGDGELFF
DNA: TGTGCCAGCAGCGTGACGGGACTAGCGGGAGACGGGGAGCTGTTTTTT

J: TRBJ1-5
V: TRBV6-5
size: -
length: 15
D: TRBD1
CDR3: CASRAGGASNQPQHF
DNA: TGTGCCAGCAGGGCAGGGGGCGCGAGCAATCAGCCCCAGCATTTT

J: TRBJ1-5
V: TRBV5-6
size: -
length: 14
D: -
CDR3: CASSQGQRNQPQHF
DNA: TGTGCCAGCAGCCAAGGACAGCGCAATCAGCCCCAGCATTTT

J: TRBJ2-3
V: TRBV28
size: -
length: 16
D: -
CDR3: CASSSPAGARTDTQYF
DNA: TGTGCCAGCAGTTCCCCCGCGGGGGCCCGCACAGATACGCAGTATTTT

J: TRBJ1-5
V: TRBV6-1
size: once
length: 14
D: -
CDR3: CASRRSHSNQPQHF
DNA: TGTGCCAGCAGGAGGAGCCATAGCAATCAGCCCCAGCATTTT

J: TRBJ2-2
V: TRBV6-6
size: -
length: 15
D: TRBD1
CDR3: CASTRTGRGTGELFF
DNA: TGTGCCAGCACCAGGACAGGGCGTGGCACCGGGGAGCTGTTTTTT

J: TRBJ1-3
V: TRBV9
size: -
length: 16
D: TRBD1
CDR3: CASSPRQGTSGNTIYF
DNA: TGTGCCAGCAGCCCCAGACAGGGAACTTCTGGAAACACCATATATTTT

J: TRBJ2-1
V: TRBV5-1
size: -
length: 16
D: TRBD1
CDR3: CTSSLEDRIPYNEQFF
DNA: TGCACCAGCAGCTTGGAGGACAGGATTCCCTACAATGAGCAGTTCTTC

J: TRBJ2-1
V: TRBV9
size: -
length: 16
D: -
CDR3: CASSLGGDRRYNEQFF
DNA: TGTGCCAGCAGCTTAGGGGGAGACCGGCGGTACAATGAGCAGTTCTTC

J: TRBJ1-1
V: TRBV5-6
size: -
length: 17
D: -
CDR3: CASSWGWQGLKNTEAFF
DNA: TGTGCCAGCAGCTGGGGGTGGCAGGGGTTAAAGAACACTGAAGCTTTCTTT

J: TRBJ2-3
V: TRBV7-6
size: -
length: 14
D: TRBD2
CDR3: CASSLAGDTDTQYF
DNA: TGTGCCAGCAGCTTGGCGGGGGACACAGATACGCAGTATTTT

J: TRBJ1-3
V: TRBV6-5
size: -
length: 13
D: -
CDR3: CASRQDSGNTIYF
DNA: TGTGCCAGCAGACAGGACTCTGGAAACACCATATATTTT

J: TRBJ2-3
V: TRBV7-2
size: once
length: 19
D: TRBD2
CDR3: CASSDHALLAGGPTDTQYF
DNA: TGTGCCAGCAGCGATCATGCCCTTCTAGCGGGGGGACCCACAGATACGCAGTATTTT

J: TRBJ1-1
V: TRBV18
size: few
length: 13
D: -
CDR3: CASSPEEWSEAFF
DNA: TGTGCCAGCTCACCTGAGGAGTGGTCTGAAGCTTTCTTT

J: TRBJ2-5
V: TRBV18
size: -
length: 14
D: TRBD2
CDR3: CASSLSGGSETQYF
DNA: TGTGCCAGCTCACTAAGCGGGGGATCTGAGACCCAGTACTTC

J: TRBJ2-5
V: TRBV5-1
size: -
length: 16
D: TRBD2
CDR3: CASSFPGAGVQETQYF
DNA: TGCGCCAGCAGCTTCCCCGGCGCGGGGGTTCAAGAGACCCAGTACTTC

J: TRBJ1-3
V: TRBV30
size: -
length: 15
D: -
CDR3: CAWKLEGSSGNTIYF
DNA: TGTGCCTGGAAGCTCGAGGGCTCCTCTGGAAACACCATATATTTT

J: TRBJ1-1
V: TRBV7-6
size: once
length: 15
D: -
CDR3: CASSLWTDKNTEAFF
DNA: TGTGCCAGCAGCTTATGGACAGACAAGAACACTGAAGCTTTCTTT

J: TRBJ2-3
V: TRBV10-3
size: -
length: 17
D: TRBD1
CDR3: CAISGTGRASSTDTQYF
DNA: TGTGCCATCAGCGGGACAGGGAGGGCGTCGAGCACAGATACGCAGTATTTT

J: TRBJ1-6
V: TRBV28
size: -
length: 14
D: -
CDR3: CASSLVGSNSPLHF
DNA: TGTGCCAGCAGTTTGGTGGGGAGTAATTCACCCCTCCACTTT

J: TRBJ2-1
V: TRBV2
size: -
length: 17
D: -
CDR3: CASSEAKFGERKNEQFF
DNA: TGTGCCAGCAGTGAAGCAAAGTTCGGTGAGCGGAAGAATGAGCAGTTCTTC

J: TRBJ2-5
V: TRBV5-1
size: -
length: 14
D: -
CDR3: CASSLGHPEETQYF
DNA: TGCGCCAGCAGCTTGGGACATCCCGAGGAGACCCAGTACTTC

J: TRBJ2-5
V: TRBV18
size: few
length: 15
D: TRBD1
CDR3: CASSPYRGQEETQYF
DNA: TGTGCCAGCTCACCTTACAGGGGGCAAGAAGAGACCCAGTACTTC

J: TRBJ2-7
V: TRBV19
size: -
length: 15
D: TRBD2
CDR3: CASSIDELAGSEQYF
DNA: TGTGCCAGTAGTATAGATGAACTAGCGGGGAGCGAGCAGTACTTC

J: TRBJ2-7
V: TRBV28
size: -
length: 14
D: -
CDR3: CASSLRGGTYEQYF
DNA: TGTGCCAGCAGTTTGCGGGGAGGAACCTACGAGCAGTACTTC

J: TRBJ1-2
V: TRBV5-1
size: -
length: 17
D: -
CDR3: CASSLGVFEGSIGGYTF
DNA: TGCGCCAGCAGCTTGGGGGTATTCGAGGGCAGTATCGGTGGCTACACCTTC

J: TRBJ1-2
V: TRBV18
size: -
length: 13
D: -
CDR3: CASSLGINYGYTF
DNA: TGTGCCAGCTCACTCGGGATCAACTATGGCTACACCTTC

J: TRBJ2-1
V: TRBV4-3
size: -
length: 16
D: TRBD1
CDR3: CASSQERTGGLGEQFF
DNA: TGCGCCAGCAGCCAAGAAAGGACAGGGGGTTTGGGTGAGCAGTTCTTC

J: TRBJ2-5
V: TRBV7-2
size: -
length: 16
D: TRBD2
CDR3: CASSLGAGGLGETQYF
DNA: TGTGCCAGCAGCTTAGGAGCGGGGGGGCTGGGAGAGACCCAGTACTTC

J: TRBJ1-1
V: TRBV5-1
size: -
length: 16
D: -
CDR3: CASQLEGPQVNAEAFF
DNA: TGCGCCAGCCAATTGGAAGGTCCTCAGGTTAACGCTGAAGCTTTCTTT

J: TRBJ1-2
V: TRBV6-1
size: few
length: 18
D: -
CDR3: CASSGAGAFSDLFDGYTF
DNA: TGTGCCAGCAGTGGCGCTGGGGCTTTCTCGGACCTATTTGATGGCTACACCTTC

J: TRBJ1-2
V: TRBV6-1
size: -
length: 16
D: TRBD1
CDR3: CASSEAMTGPYYGYTF
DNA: TGTGCCAGCAGTGAAGCTATGACAGGGCCCTACTATGGCTACACCTTC

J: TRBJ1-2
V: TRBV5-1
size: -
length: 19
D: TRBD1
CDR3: CASSPRTGTTWGYNYGYTF
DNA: TGCGCCAGCAGCCCCAGGACAGGAACAACCTGGGGATATAACTATGGCTACACCTTC

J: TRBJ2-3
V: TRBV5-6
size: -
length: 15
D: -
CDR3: CASSLVPSSTDTQYF
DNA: TGTGCCAGCAGCTTGGTACCTAGCTCCACAGATACGCAGTATTTT

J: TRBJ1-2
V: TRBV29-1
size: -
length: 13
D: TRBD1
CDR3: CSVRISGGYGYTF
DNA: TGCAGCGTGAGAATTTCAGGGGGCTATGGCTACACCTTC

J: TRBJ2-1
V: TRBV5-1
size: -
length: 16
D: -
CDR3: CASSLEGGARPNEQFF
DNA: TGCGCCAGCAGCTTGGAAGGGGGGGCGCGACCCAATGAGCAGTTCTTC

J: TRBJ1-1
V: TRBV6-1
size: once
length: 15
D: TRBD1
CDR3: CASSEAGGLDTEAFF
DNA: TGTGCCAGCAGTGAAGCAGGGGGCCTGGACACTGAAGCTTTCTTT

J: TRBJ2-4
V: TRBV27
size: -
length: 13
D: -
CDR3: CASSFQGGNIQYF
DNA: TGTGCCAGCAGTTTCCAGGGAGGAAACATTCAGTACTTC

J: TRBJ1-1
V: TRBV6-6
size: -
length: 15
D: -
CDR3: CASSYKGDMNTEAFF
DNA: TGTGCCAGCAGTTATAAGGGAGATATGAACACTGAAGCTTTCTTT

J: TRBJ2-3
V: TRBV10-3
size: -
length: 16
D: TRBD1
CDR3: CAIKGAGTGVTDTQYF
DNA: TGTGCCATCAAAGGAGCCGGGACAGGGGTAACAGATACGCAGTATTTT

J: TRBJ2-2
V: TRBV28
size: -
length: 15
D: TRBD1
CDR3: CASSEDRKNTGELFF
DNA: TGTGCCAGCAGTGAGGACAGGAAGAACACCGGGGAGCTGTTTTTT

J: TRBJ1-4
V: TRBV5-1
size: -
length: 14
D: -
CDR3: CASSLGGADEKLFF
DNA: TGCGCCAGCAGCTTGGGTGGCGCGGATGAAAAACTGTTTTTT

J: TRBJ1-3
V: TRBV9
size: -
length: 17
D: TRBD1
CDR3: CASSVAGTAFSGNTIYF
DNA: TGTGCCAGCAGCGTAGCGGGGACAGCCTTCTCTGGAAACACCATATATTTT

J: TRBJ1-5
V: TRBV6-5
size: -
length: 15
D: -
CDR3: CASSPRQTSNQPQHF
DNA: TGTGCCAGCAGTCCTCGACAGACTAGCAATCAGCCCCAGCATTTT